A selection of T cell receptor beta chains follows, all from one sample in a study of T cells in localized non-small cell lung cancer. Repertoires were generated with immunoSEQ multiplex PCR, while TCRdb's copy carries only in-frame clones and drops some. Of 15,000 to 20,000 clones in the sample, 80% to 90% were seen once. Sequencing used peripheral blood, obtained before any cancer treatment. The receptors here all came from a male donor at least 60 years old with stage II squamous cell lung carcinoma. The CDR3 runs from the conserved cysteine through the conserved F or W. Fields, in order: clone size, J gene, D gene, V gene, CDR3 DNA, CDR3 protein. D genes are given only for firm matches. Not all rows give a size; the values are once, few, many and, for expanded clones, a class.

size: -; J: TRBJ2-2; D: TRBD1; V: TRBV6-5; DNA: TGTGCCAGCAGGGCACAGGGGGCCGGGGAGCTGTTTTTT; CDR3: CASRAQGAGELFF
size: -; J: TRBJ2-5; D: -; V: TRBV7-6; DNA: TGTGCCAGCAGCTCCGGGACCCCCGGGACCCAGTACTTC; CDR3: CASSSGTPGTQYF
size: once; J: TRBJ2-3; D: TRBD2; V: TRBV10-2; DNA: TGCGCCAGCAAGAGGACTAGCGGAGGCCGCACAGATACGCAGTATTTT; CDR3: CASKRTSGGRTDTQYF
size: -; J: TRBJ2-5; D: TRBD2; V: TRBV25-1; DNA: TGTGCCAGCAGTGGCCAGACTAGCTTGCAGACCCAGTACTTC; CDR3: CASSGQTSLQTQYF
size: -; J: TRBJ2-5; D: TRBD1; V: TRBV28; DNA: TGTGCCAGCAGCCCCCACTCGGGACAGCAAGAGACCCAGTACTTC; CDR3: CASSPHSGQQETQYF
size: once; J: TRBJ2-1; D: -; V: TRBV4-2; DNA: TGTGCCAGCAGCCAATTAGAGACTAGGGCTCTTTCCTACAATGAGCAGTTCTTC; CDR3: CASSQLETRALSYNEQFF
size: -; J: TRBJ2-4; D: TRBD2; V: TRBV2; DNA: TGTGCCACCGGGAGCGGGAGGACCAAAAACATTCAGTACTTC; CDR3: CATGSGRTKNIQYF
size: -; J: TRBJ1-3; D: TRBD1; V: TRBV5-1; DNA: TGCGCCAGCAGCTTGGCGCCACCGGGACAGAGCTCTGGAAACACCATATATTTT; CDR3: CASSLAPPGQSSGNTIYF
size: -; J: TRBJ1-1; D: -; V: TRBV30; DNA: TGTGCCTGGAGTGGACATCCGAACACTGAAGCTTTCTTT; CDR3: CAWSGHPNTEAFF
size: -; J: TRBJ2-1; D: TRBD1; V: TRBV5-1; DNA: TGCGCCAGCAGCTTGGGACAGGGGGGAGGGGATGAGCAGTTCTTC; CDR3: CASSLGQGGGDEQFF
size: -; J: TRBJ1-1; D: -; V: TRBV2; DNA: TGTGCCAGCAGCTCGGACACTAACACTGAAGCTTTCTTT; CDR3: CASSSDTNTEAFF
size: -; J: TRBJ2-7; D: TRBD1; V: TRBV10-3; DNA: TGTGCCATCAGACTATCAGGGGGCAGCTACGAGCAGTACTTC; CDR3: CAIRLSGGSYEQYF
size: -; J: TRBJ1-2; D: -; V: TRBV30; DNA: TGTGCCTGGAGGGTCCCCGGTACCTATGGCTACACCTTC; CDR3: CAWRVPGTYGYTF
size: -; J: TRBJ2-7; D: TRBD1; V: TRBV5-1; DNA: TGCGCCAGCGGGCCGGGACAGAGCTCCTACGAGCAGTACTTC; CDR3: CASGPGQSSYEQYF
size: -; J: TRBJ2-3; D: -; V: TRBV28; DNA: TGTGCCAGCAGTTTTACCGGCACAGATACGCAGTATTTT; CDR3: CASSFTGTDTQYF
size: -; J: TRBJ2-1; D: TRBD2; V: TRBV9; DNA: TGTGCCAGCAGCGTCGCCCCCGGGACTAGCGGGAGGCACTCCTACAATGAGCAGTTCTTC; CDR3: CASSVAPGTSGRHSYNEQFF
size: -; J: TRBJ2-7; D: TRBD2; V: TRBV30; DNA: TGTGCCTGGGGGACTAGCGGGAGTTCCTACGAGCAGTACTTC; CDR3: CAWGTSGSSYEQYF
size: -; J: TRBJ2-2; D: TRBD1; V: TRBV28; DNA: TGTGCCAGCAGCACTTTGGGACAGGGAGTGGCCGGGGAGCTGTTTTTT; CDR3: CASSTLGQGVAGELFF
size: -; J: TRBJ1-2; D: TRBD1; V: TRBV30; DNA: TGTGCCTGGAGTGTCGGACAGGGCTATGGCTACACCTTC; CDR3: CAWSVGQGYGYTF
size: -; J: TRBJ1-2; D: -; V: TRBV25-1; DNA: TGTGCCAGCAGTGAATGGACGGAGGCTACGGGCTACACCTTC; CDR3: CASSEWTEATGYTF
size: -; J: TRBJ2-1; D: -; V: TRBV7-2; DNA: TGTGCCAGCAGCTTAGGACCGTACAATGAGCAGTTCTTC; CDR3: CASSLGPYNEQFF
size: -; J: TRBJ1-2; D: -; V: TRBV14; DNA: TGTGCCAGCAGCCAAGACAGGGTTACCCATGGCTACACCTTC; CDR3: CASSQDRVTHGYTF
size: -; J: TRBJ1-1; D: -; V: TRBV7-9; DNA: TGTGCCAGCAGCCTTAAAAGTCTGAACACTGAAGCTTTCTTT; CDR3: CASSLKSLNTEAFF
size: -; J: TRBJ1-4; D: TRBD1; V: TRBV2; DNA: TGTGCCAGCCGACAGGGTTCTGAAAAACTGTTTTTT; CDR3: CASRQGSEKLFF
size: -; J: TRBJ2-2; D: TRBD2; V: TRBV19; DNA: TGTGCCAGTAGTATAGATCCAGAAGCCCCAATTGGGGCTAGCGGCCACGGGGAGCTGTTTTTT; CDR3: CASSIDPEAPIGASGHGELFF
size: few; J: TRBJ2-7; D: TRBD1; V: TRBV27; DNA: TGTGCCAGCAGCCCTGGACAGGCCTACGAGCAGTACTTC; CDR3: CASSPGQAYEQYF
size: -; J: TRBJ2-1; D: TRBD1; V: TRBV7-9; DNA: TGTGCCAGCAGCTTTAGACAGGGAAGGATTAGCTACAATGAGCAGTTCTTC; CDR3: CASSFRQGRISYNEQFF
size: once; J: TRBJ2-5; D: -; V: TRBV28; DNA: TGTGCCAGTAACTTCAGGGGAGGAGGGGAGACCCAGTACTTC; CDR3: CASNFRGGGETQYF
size: -; J: TRBJ2-2; D: TRBD2; V: TRBV5-4; DNA: TGTGCCAGCAGCATGATAGCGGGAGGGATCACCGGGGAGCTGTTTTTT; CDR3: CASSMIAGGITGELFF
size: -; J: TRBJ1-5; D: -; V: TRBV10-3; DNA: TGTGCCATCAGTGAAAGGGCCCAAGGGCAGCCCCAGCATTTT; CDR3: CAISERAQGQPQHF
size: -; J: TRBJ2-7; D: -; V: TRBV18; DNA: TGTGCCAGCTCACCTGGGGGCGAGCAGTACTTC; CDR3: CASSPGGEQYF
size: once; J: TRBJ2-7; D: -; V: TRBV27; DNA: TGTGCCAGCAGTTTAGGGGACGGGCCTTCCCCCTACGAGCAGTACTTC; CDR3: CASSLGDGPSPYEQYF
size: -; J: TRBJ2-1; D: -; V: TRBV5-1; DNA: TGCGCCAGCAGCTTTCAGCGGATGGGTCGACTTTCCTACAATGAGCAGTTCTTC; CDR3: CASSFQRMGRLSYNEQFF
size: -; J: TRBJ2-7; D: TRBD1; V: TRBV6-5; DNA: TGTGCCAGCAGTTACGGGACAGCCTCCTACGAGCAGTACTTC; CDR3: CASSYGTASYEQYF
size: -; J: TRBJ2-7; D: -; V: TRBV27; DNA: TGTGCCAGCAGTAACCCCGGACGGGCGGGAGAGCAGTACTTC; CDR3: CASSNPGRAGEQYF
size: -; J: TRBJ2-1; D: -; V: TRBV30; DNA: TGTGCCTGGGATCCGATGGGACTGAACAATGAGCAGTTCTTC; CDR3: CAWDPMGLNNEQFF
size: -; J: TRBJ2-7; D: -; V: TRBV6-1; DNA: TGTGCCAGCAGTGAAACACCCTACTACGAGCAGTACTTC; CDR3: CASSETPYYEQYF
size: -; J: TRBJ2-1; D: -; V: TRBV2; DNA: TGTGCCAGCAGTGAAGGCGGAACCAACTACAATGAGCAGTTCTTC; CDR3: CASSEGGTNYNEQFF
size: -; J: TRBJ1-1; D: -; V: TRBV7-2; DNA: TGTGCCAGCAGCTTAGTACAGAACACTGAAGCTTTCTTT; CDR3: CASSLVQNTEAFF
size: -; J: TRBJ1-1; D: TRBD1; V: TRBV7-9; DNA: TGTGCCAGCAGCTTAGCGGGGGGACAGTTGAACACTGAAGCTTTCTTT; CDR3: CASSLAGGQLNTEAFF
size: -; J: TRBJ2-7; D: -; V: TRBV5-1; DNA: TGCGCCAGCAGCTTGGCCAGGGAGCAGTACTTC; CDR3: CASSLAREQYF
size: -; J: TRBJ2-1; D: TRBD2; V: TRBV11-3; DNA: TGTGCCAGCAGCTGTAGGACTAGCGGGAGAAATTCTTGGTGTTACAATGAGCAGTTCTTC; CDR3: CASSCRTSGRNSWCYNEQFF
size: once; J: TRBJ1-2; D: -; V: TRBV28; DNA: TGTGCCAGCAGTCCCCACGGGGGAGCTGGCTACACCTTC; CDR3: CASSPHGGAGYTF
size: -; J: TRBJ2-2; D: -; V: TRBV5-5; DNA: TGTGCCAGCAGCTTGGAGAAGACCGGGGAGCTGTTTTTT; CDR3: CASSLEKTGELFF
size: few; J: TRBJ1-1; D: -; V: TRBV9; DNA: TGTGCCAGCAGTGTGGACCAGGGGAGCACTGAAGCTTTCTTT; CDR3: CASSVDQGSTEAFF
size: -; J: TRBJ2-7; D: -; V: TRBV7-8; DNA: TGTGCCAGCAGCTTAGGGACTGGGTTGAGGGAGCAGTACTTC; CDR3: CASSLGTGLREQYF
size: -; J: TRBJ2-2; D: -; V: TRBV19; DNA: TGTGCCAGTACAAGGGATACAGCGAACACCGGGGAGCTGTTTTTT; CDR3: CASTRDTANTGELFF
size: -; J: TRBJ2-1; D: -; V: TRBV7-9; DNA: TGTGCCAGCAGCTTAGCTTCCCAGGGTCCCTACAATGAGCAGTTCTTC; CDR3: CASSLASQGPYNEQFF
size: -; J: TRBJ2-2; D: -; V: TRBV19; DNA: TGTGCCAGTAGTCCCACAGGGTTCATTAACGGGGAGCTGTTTTTT; CDR3: CASSPTGFINGELFF
size: -; J: TRBJ2-2; D: -; V: TRBV5-1; DNA: TGCGCCAGCAGACATAACGAGCGTACCGGGGAGCTGTTTTTT; CDR3: CASRHNERTGELFF
size: -; J: TRBJ1-5; D: -; V: TRBV28; DNA: TGTGCCAGCAGTTTATGGAGAGGGGATTATAGCAATCAGCCCCAGCATTTT; CDR3: CASSLWRGDYSNQPQHF
size: -; J: TRBJ2-7; D: TRBD1; V: TRBV29-1; DNA: TGCAGCGGGGGGACAGGGTCCTACGAGCAGTACTTC; CDR3: CSGGTGSYEQYF
size: -; J: TRBJ2-7; D: -; V: TRBV2; DNA: TGTGCCAGCAGTGAGACCGGGTTCCGCGAGCAGTACTTC; CDR3: CASSETGFREQYF
size: -; J: TRBJ2-3; D: -; V: TRBV5-6; DNA: TGTGCCAGCACCATTGCCGGTACAGGAGGAGATACGCAGTATTTT; CDR3: CASTIAGTGGDTQYF
size: -; J: TRBJ2-5; D: -; V: TRBV28; DNA: TGTGCCAGCAGTTTAGGGGACGGCCCTCGAGAGACCCAGTACTTC; CDR3: CASSLGDGPRETQYF
size: -; J: TRBJ2-7; D: -; V: TRBV4-2; DNA: TGTGCCAGCAGCCAAGATAGAGGGGGGTTTTACGAGCAGTACTTC; CDR3: CASSQDRGGFYEQYF
size: -; J: TRBJ2-3; D: -; V: TRBV19; DNA: TGTGCCAGTAGTATAGGAGCGGCGAGCACAGATACGCAGTATTTT; CDR3: CASSIGAASTDTQYF